This note documents a single TCR beta chain sequence. This receptor's antigen is unknown. It has no much larger one-base neighbor in the sample; base qualities were not kept. This sample is drawn from a study of cytomegalovirus exposure and HLA in healthy donors (dated by TCRdb to 2016 to 2017). Looking at the study overall: According to an earlier analysis of 587 of the donors, about 179 million T cells yielded roughly 110 million unique TCR beta sequences and approximately 280 Gb of sequence data. An early release covering 550 to 700 HLA-typed donors comprised about 320 gigabases of sequencing data and around 80 million unique TCR sequences. Among the roughly 400 genotyped donors, around 81% belonged to the genetic ancestry cluster associated with self-reported Caucasian donors. The study aimed to test whether signatures of past pathogen exposure could be identified by cataloging public T cell receptors. The T cell repertoires of 666 subjects were profiled by immunosequencing and related to cytomegalovirus serostatus. Along with the roughly 700-subject first cohort, a separate validation cohort of about 110 different subjects was used. High-throughput TCR immunosequencing, statistical association of individual TCRs with disease status, and machine learning were combined to predict cytomegalovirus infection status. In a later analysis, previously published TCR beta repertoires from 600 to 850 donors were re-analyzed and high-resolution HLA genotyping was added so that TCR occurrence patterns could be studied. In the later analysis, no new phenotypic data were used to find candidate immune exposures; instead, reliance was placed on TCR beta sequences and their occurrence across donors. In an earlier analysis of a few hundred of the donors, high-throughput TCR beta sequencing was used to judge whether each TCR beta V gene segment behaved as functional or pseudogenic. Donor age, sex, ethnicity and CMV serostatus were collected together with the repertoire data. Genome-wide SNP genotypes for about 65% of the roughly 670 donors were used in a later genetic analysis, which treated that subset as a discovery cohort. Every discovery cohort repertoire had been produced on one sequencing platform. Class I and class II HLA loci were covered by the typing at four-digit resolution. The number of donors typed differed by locus, with about 629-630 for A, B, C, DRB1 and DQB1, approximately 500 for DQA1, under 610 for DPA1, and approximately 470 for DPB1. Four to six DR-DQ haplotypes were handled as single units for association and clustering, since linkage in the cohort was strong. Across under 500 genotyped donors of the cohort, an average of approximately 220,000 unique TCR beta nucleotide sequences per donor were sequenced, and approximately 17% of those sequences were non-productive. Study-wide findings and limitations: A few of the identified cytomegalovirus-associated TCR beta chains were confirmed in vitro to be specific for cytomegalovirus antigens. The presence/absence analyses assumed that sequencing depth was roughly uniform across donors, and that assumption may not be true. A total of fewer than 200 TCR beta chains were listed by the study as associated with cytomegalovirus. Because HLA typing was missing for some donors at each locus, association tests included only the typed subset. In a later analysis, around 15,000 TCR beta sequences were associated with specific HLA alleles at a false discovery rate of 0.05. A later analysis found that HLA-associated TCR beta chains were more clonally expanded and had lower generation probabilities than equally common non-associated chains. Compared with the roughly 710-donor mean, donors in an Asian-associated ancestry cluster had fewer N-insertions in productive TCRs, according to a later genetic analysis. The authors suggested that the approach could potentially be extended to other disease states and immunological phenotypes. Immune exposure information for the cohort was limited to CMV serostatus. A later genetic analysis associated a missense DCLRE1C variant with V-gene and J-gene trimming of TCR beta chains, and an independent cohort replicated the association. A further reported finding was that TCR beta sequences accurately predicted the HLA-A and HLA-B alleles for most subjects in the first cohort. Across donors, most TCR sequences were observed very rarely, whereas some public TCRs were present in many individuals. Over 15 rarely observed V segments, including chromosome 9 orphons, were excluded from the earlier analysis of 550 to 700 of the donors because counts were too low. In a later analysis, TCR association rates were found to vary across HLA loci, with the most associated TCRs seen for DRB1 alleles and the fewest for HLA-C alleles. Only TCR beta chains were sequenced in this cohort, and the absence of alpha or paired-chain data limited detectable features. Linkage disequilibrium might explain the correlated functional status among segregating V segments, but an unknown experimental factor could not be ruled out. An earlier analysis of 450 to 750 of the donors showed that most TCR beta V segments appeared in productive rearrangements either about 90% or about 30% of the time, which broadly matched IMGT annotations. A cluster of highly shared sequence variants was judged likely to represent a technical artifact of the sequencing pipeline. A later analysis reported that several top co-occurrence clusters appeared linked to parvovirus B19, influenza, CMV and Epstein-Barr virus. When HLA alleles, especially DR and DQ, strongly co-occurred, attributing TCR associations to individual alleles was difficult. Some IMGT-functional V segments, including TRBV6-2 and TRBV6-3, could not be told apart with the 87-base-pair reads, so those segments were excluded. The classifier was reported to diagnose cytomegalovirus status with high specificity and sensitivity in both the original and validation cohorts. Most CMV-associated TCR beta chains appeared to be HLA-restricted in a later analysis, and the HLA associations seemed to be driven largely by CMV exposure.

In total, 666 healthy bone marrow donors made up the cohort. At the time of sampling, all cohort members were nominally healthy, though unrecorded immune exposures were likely present. The donor was CMV seropositive and was included in the group of approximately 310 seropositive cohort members. A peripheral blood sample was provided by each donor, and peripheral blood mononuclear cells were used for TCR beta sequencing. Genomic DNA extraction from the blood cell samples was performed with the Qiagen DNeasy Blood Extraction Kit. Libraries were built with the immunoSEQ multiplex PCR assay. For the multiplex PCR, a mixture combining 60 forward primers for TCR Vbeta segments and 13 reverse primers for TCR Jbeta segments was used. The CDR3 region of rearranged TCR beta genes was amplified from genomic DNA with a multiplex PCR assay. The amplified TCR beta libraries were sequenced on the Illumina HiSeq System as 87-base-pair reads. As for how the authors treated the data: In a later analysis, tens of millions of unique TCR beta chains were counted across the roughly 670 repertoires, and approximately 11 million of these chains were shared by at least two donors. Raw reads were error-corrected and collapsed into unique sequences by a nearest-neighbor algorithm in which closely related sequences were merged to remove PCR and sequencing errors. To assign V, D and J gene segments, CDR3 sequences were aligned to IMGT reference sequences. Each retained sequence needed at least a six-nucleotide match to both a V gene segment and a J gene segment. A rearrangement counted as productive if the CDR3 had no stop codons and remained in frame with V and J, and every other rearrangement counted as non-productive. CDR3 was defined by IMGT convention, running from the second conserved V-encoded cysteine to the conserved J-encoded phenylalanine. The earlier analysis of about 640 of the donors excluded any sequence lacking an unambiguous match to a single V gene segment. In an earlier analysis of 587 of the donors, V segments were called functional above 56.7% productive rearrangements and were called segregating when the between-donor standard deviation exceeded 5%. A statistical classification framework was built to diagnose cytomegalovirus status from the catalog of TCR beta chain sequences. V and J gene assignment, in a later analysis, came from comparing TCR nucleotide sequences with IMGT/GENE-DB human TR gene sequences. Using the TCRdist pipeline, a later analysis assigned CDR3 sequences along with most-parsimonious VDJ recombination scenarios. In a later analysis, every TCR beta chain was defined by the combination of its CDR3 amino acid sequence and its V-gene family, and reads without a unique V-gene family were dropped. To address suspected cross-contamination and a sequencing artifact, a later analysis removed 450 to 700 highly shared, low-generation-probability nucleotide sequences. For each public chain, a later analysis derived a clonal expansion index from normalized ranks of inferred template counts within each repertoire. A later analysis computed generation probabilities with a VDJ recombination model fitted to out-of-frame rearrangements, and checked the results against IGoR. In a later analysis, TCR-TCR, TCR-HLA and TCR-CMV co-occurrence was scored with hypergeometric tests, and a repertoire-size bias correction was applied to TCR pairs. A later analysis estimated false discovery rates by permuting HLA or CMV assignments 20 times. A later analysis grouped co-occurring TCRs with DBSCAN, adding TCRdist sequence similarity when clustering within HLA-allele-positive subsets. Repertoires with fewer than 30,000 or more than 120,000 public chains were left out of co-occurrence clustering, as were several repertoires with anomalous nucleotide sharing. TCRdb obtained this table from immuneACCESS and retained in-frame rearrangements with V and J assigned. These tables miss some clones; where compared with another copy, unresolved V genes account for less than half of the shortfall, and the remainder is unexplained. V and J calls plus clone size are reproduced from that table; the DNA served to infer D and trimming. This sample is represented by 150,000 or so clones; about four fifths of them were singletons. The ten biggest clones cover around 9% of the sample.

V and J are trimmed by 11 bases and 5 bases, and the gene matches miss 9 bases of the junction. The CDR3, cysteine through phenylalanine, is 14 amino acids long. The entry retains the CDR3 DNA only, 42 bases that are in frame from base 1. Via the germline V gene, CDR1 is ENHRY and CDR2 SYGVKD. The receptor's source is a male donor in good health and CMV-seropositive. What was sequenced was PBMCs. The chain employs TRBV10-3 and TRBJ1-6; 7 of the junction bases match TRBD1. The DNA reads TGTGCCGCTCGACAGGGCTCGGATAATTCACCCCTCCACTTT. This codes for CAARQGSDNSPLHF.